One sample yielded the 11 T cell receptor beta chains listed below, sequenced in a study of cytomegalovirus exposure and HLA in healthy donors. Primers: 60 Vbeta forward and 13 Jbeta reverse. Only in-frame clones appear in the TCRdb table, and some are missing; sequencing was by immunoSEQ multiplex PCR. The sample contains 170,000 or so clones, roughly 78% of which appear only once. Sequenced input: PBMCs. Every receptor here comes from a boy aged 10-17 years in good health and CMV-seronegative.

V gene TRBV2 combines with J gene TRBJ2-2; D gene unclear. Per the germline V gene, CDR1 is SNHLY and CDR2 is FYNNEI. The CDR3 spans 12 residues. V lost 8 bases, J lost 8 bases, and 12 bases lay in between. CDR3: CASVVPPGELFF. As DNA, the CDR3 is TGTGCCAGCGTAGTCCCACCGGGGGAGCTGTTTTTT.

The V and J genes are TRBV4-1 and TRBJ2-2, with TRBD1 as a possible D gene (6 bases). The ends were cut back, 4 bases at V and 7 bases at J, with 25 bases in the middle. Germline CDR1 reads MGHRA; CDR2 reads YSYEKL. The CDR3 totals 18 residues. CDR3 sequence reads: CASSPHVPDSPFNGELFF. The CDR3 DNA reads TGCGCCAGCAGCCCTCATGTCCCGGACAGTCCTTTTAACGGGGAGCTGTTTTTT.

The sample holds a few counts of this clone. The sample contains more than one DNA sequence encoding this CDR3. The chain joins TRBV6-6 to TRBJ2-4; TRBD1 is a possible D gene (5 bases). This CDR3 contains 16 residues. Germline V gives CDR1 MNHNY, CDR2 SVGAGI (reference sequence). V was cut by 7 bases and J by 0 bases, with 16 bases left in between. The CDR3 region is CASTDLRQIAKNIQYF. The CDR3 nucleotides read TGTGCCAGCACCGACCTCCGACAGATAGCCAAAAACATTCAGTACTTC.

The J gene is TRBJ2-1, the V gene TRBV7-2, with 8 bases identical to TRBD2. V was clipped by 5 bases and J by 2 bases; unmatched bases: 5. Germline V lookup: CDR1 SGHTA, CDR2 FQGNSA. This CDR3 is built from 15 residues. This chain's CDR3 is CASSAHGGAYNEQFF. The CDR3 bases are TGTGCCAGCAGCGCACACGGGGGGGCCTACAATGAGCAGTTCTTC.

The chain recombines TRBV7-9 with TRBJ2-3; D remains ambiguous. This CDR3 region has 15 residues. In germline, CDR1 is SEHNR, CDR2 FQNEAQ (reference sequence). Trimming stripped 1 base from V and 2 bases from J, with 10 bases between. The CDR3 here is CASSLDDFLTDTQYF. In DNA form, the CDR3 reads TGTGCCAGCAGCTTAGACGACTTCCTCACAGATACGCAGTATTTT.

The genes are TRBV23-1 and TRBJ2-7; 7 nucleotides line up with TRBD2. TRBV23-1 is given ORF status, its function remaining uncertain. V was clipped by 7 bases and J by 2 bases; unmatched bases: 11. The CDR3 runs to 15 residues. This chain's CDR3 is CASNRAQREAYEQYF. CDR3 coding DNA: TGCGCCAGCAATAGGGCTCAGCGGGAAGCCTACGAGCAGTACTTC.

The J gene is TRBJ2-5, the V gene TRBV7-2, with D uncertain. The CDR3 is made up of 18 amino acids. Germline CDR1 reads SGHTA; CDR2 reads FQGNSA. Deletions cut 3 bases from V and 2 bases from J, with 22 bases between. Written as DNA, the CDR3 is TGTGCCAGCAGCTTGGGTAATCCGAGACGGAGCTCTCAAGAGACCCAGTACTTC. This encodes CASSLGNPRRSSQETQYF.

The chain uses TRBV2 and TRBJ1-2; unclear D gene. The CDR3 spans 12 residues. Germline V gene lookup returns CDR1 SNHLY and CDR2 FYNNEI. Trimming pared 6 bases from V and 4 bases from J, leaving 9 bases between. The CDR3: CASSDNLYGYTF. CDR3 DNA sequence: TGTGCCAGCAGCGACAACCTCTATGGCTACACCTTC.

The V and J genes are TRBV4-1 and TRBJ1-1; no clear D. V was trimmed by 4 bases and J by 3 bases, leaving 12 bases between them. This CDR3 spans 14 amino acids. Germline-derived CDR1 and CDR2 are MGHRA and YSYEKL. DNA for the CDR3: TGCGCCAGCAGCCCAGGATATACGGACACTGAAGCTTTCTTT. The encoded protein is CASSPGYTDTEAFF.

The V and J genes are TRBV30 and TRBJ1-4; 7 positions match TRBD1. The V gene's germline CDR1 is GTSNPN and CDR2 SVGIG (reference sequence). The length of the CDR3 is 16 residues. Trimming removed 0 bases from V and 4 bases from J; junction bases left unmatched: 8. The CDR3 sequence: CAWSVQVGQFNEKLFF. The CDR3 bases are TGTGCCTGGAGTGTACAGGTGGGACAGTTTAATGAAAAACTGTTTTTT.

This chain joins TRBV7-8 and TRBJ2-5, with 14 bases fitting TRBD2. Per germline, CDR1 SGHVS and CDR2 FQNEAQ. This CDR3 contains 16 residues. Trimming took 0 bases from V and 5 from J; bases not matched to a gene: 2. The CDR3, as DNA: TGTGCCAGCAGCTTAGCGACTAGCGGGAGGGCGGAGACCCAGTACTTC. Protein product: CASSLATSGRAETQYF.